Listed below are T cell receptor beta chains from one sample, sequenced in a study of Ad26.COV2.S vaccination and SARS-CoV-2 variants. The repertoire was sequenced with immunoSEQ multiplex PCR; TCRdb's copy has only in-frame clones and lacks some. The sample has about 480,000 clones, roughly 85% seen once. The sequencing here drew on peripheral blood, taken in a trial of Ad26.COV2.S vaccine versus placebo. These receptors were collected from a person between 18 and 65 years old who received the Ad26.COV2.S COVID-19 vaccine or a placebo. Both conserved end residues are part of each CDR3. D genes are given only for firm matches. Only part of the rows carry a size: once, few, many, or a class if the clone is expanded.

v_gene: TRBV19; j_gene: TRBJ1-1; abundance: -; len: 13; d_gene: -; CDR3nt: TGTGCCAGTAGTATGTTTGGTAGAACTGAAGCTTTCTTT; CDR3aa: CASSMFGRTEAFF
v_gene: TRBV5-8; j_gene: TRBJ1-1; abundance: -; len: 15; d_gene: -; CDR3nt: TGTGCCAGCAGCTTGGGATTGTTAACCAACACTGAAGCTTTCTTT; CDR3aa: CASSLGLLTNTEAFF
v_gene: TRBV30; j_gene: TRBJ1-1; abundance: few; len: 13; d_gene: -; CDR3nt: TGTGCCTGGAGTGTAGGCCCGAACACTGAAGCTTTCTTT; CDR3aa: CAWSVGPNTEAFF
v_gene: TRBV7-9; j_gene: TRBJ2-7; abundance: -; len: 12; d_gene: -; CDR3nt: TGTGCCAGCAGCCGTCTTGCGGGGGAGCAGTACTTC; CDR3aa: CASSRLAGEQYF
v_gene: TRBV6-6; j_gene: TRBJ1-2; abundance: -; len: 10; d_gene: TRBD1; CDR3nt: TGTGCCAGCAGTAGGGACAGCCACACCTTC; CDR3aa: CASSRDSHTF
v_gene: TRBV7-3; j_gene: TRBJ2-3; abundance: -; len: 16; d_gene: TRBD1; CDR3nt: TGTGCCAGCAGCTTATGGGACAGGGGGCGATCAGATACGCAGTATTTT; CDR3aa: CASSLWDRGRSDTQYF
v_gene: TRBV30; j_gene: TRBJ2-1; abundance: -; len: 14; d_gene: -; CDR3nt: TGTGCCTCTGGAATGGGGGATGGGTACAATGAGCAGTTCTTC; CDR3aa: CASGMGDGYNEQFF
v_gene: TRBV28; j_gene: TRBJ2-2; abundance: -; len: 15; d_gene: -; CDR3nt: TGTGCCAGCAGCCCGCAACAATCGAACACCGGGGAGCTGTTTTTT; CDR3aa: CASSPQQSNTGELFF
v_gene: TRBV9; j_gene: TRBJ1-4; abundance: -; len: 16; d_gene: TRBD1; CDR3nt: TGTGCCAGCAGCGTAGGGGACAGTTATCTATGGGAAAAACTGTTTTTT; CDR3aa: CASSVGDSYLWEKLFF
v_gene: TRBV7-2; j_gene: TRBJ2-7; abundance: -; len: 16; d_gene: TRBD2; CDR3nt: TGTGCCAGCAGCTTCTCTAGCGGGAGGGGTTCCTACGAGCAGTACTTC; CDR3aa: CASSFSSGRGSYEQYF
v_gene: TRBV15; j_gene: TRBJ1-1; abundance: -; len: 14; d_gene: -; CDR3nt: TGTGCCACCAGCAGAGATCGCCAGGGTAGTGAAGCTTTCTTT; CDR3aa: CATSRDRQGSEAFF
v_gene: TRBV30; j_gene: TRBJ1-2; abundance: few; len: 12; d_gene: -; CDR3nt: TGTGCCTGGAGTGGTGGGGGCTATGGCTACACCTTC; CDR3aa: CAWSGGGYGYTF
v_gene: TRBV27; j_gene: TRBJ1-3; abundance: once; len: 13; d_gene: -; CDR3nt: TGTGCCAGCAGCTTAACAGGGCGGGACACCATATATTTT; CDR3aa: CASSLTGRDTIYF
v_gene: TRBV5-1; j_gene: TRBJ2-3; abundance: -; len: 12; d_gene: -; CDR3nt: TGCGCCAGCAGCTTGGCGGGAGATACGCAGTATTTT; CDR3aa: CASSLAGDTQYF
v_gene: TRBV6-2/TRBV6-3; j_gene: TRBJ2-7; abundance: -; len: 16; d_gene: TRBD2; CDR3nt: TGTGCCAGCAGTTACTCCTCAGCGGGAGGACACTACGAGCAGTACTTC; CDR3aa: CASSYSSAGGHYEQYF
v_gene: TRBV27; j_gene: TRBJ1-1; abundance: -; len: 15; d_gene: TRBD1; CDR3nt: TGTGCCAGCAGTTTATCTGGGACAGGGGTTTTTGAAGCTTTCTTT; CDR3aa: CASSLSGTGVFEAFF
v_gene: TRBV19; j_gene: TRBJ1-4; abundance: many; len: 14; d_gene: TRBD1; CDR3nt: TGTGCCTCCCACTCGGGGACAGGGAATGAAAAACTGTTTTTT; CDR3aa: CASHSGTGNEKLFF
v_gene: TRBV20-1; j_gene: TRBJ1-6; abundance: -; len: 14; d_gene: -; CDR3nt: TGCAGTGCTAGTGTGGGGAGGAGGAATTCACCCCTCCACTTT; CDR3aa: CSASVGRRNSPLHF
v_gene: TRBV27; j_gene: TRBJ1-1; abundance: -; len: 14; d_gene: -; CDR3nt: TGTGCCAGCAGTCTACGGGCGCCAATTTTCGAAGCTTTCTTT; CDR3aa: CASSLRAPIFEAFF
v_gene: TRBV7-9; j_gene: TRBJ2-7; abundance: -; len: 16; d_gene: -; CDR3nt: TGTGCCAGCAGCCCCGAGGGCCGGGAGACCACCTACGAGCAGTACTTC; CDR3aa: CASSPEGRETTYEQYF